This T cell receptor beta chain was profiled in a study of cytomegalovirus exposure and HLA in healthy donors. Study overall: A subsequent analysis reported that the 120 or so validation repertoires were produced on the same platform that had also been used for the 500 to 700 first-cohort repertoires. Study-level points and caveats: First-cohort TCR clusters tended to co-occur in the approximately 110 validation repertoires, a later analysis found. A classifier reportedly called cytomegalovirus status with high sensitivity and specificity.

Assay: immunoSEQ multiplex PCR; the TCRdb copy retains only in-frame clones and omits some. This table holds over 110,000 clones, about 83% found once. As regards this clone: What it recognizes is unknown.

Trimming stripped 6 bases from V and 3 bases from J, with 14 bases between. This CDR3 comprises 14 residues. Germline CDR1 is SGHVT and CDR2 is SQSDAQ. This TCR derives from a woman aged 25 to 39 in good health and CMV-seronegative. Sequencing used PBMCs. The chain combines TRBV7-4 with TRBJ1-2; a weak D match, TRBD1 (5 bases). The CDR3 region has the DNA TGTGCCAGCAGATTGGGGCCGGGAGACTATGGCTACACCTTC. Translating gives CASRLGPGDYGYTF.